Shown below are 27 T cell receptor beta chains from a single sample sequenced in a study of regulatory T cells in long-lasting Graves disease. To make TCR beta libraries, researchers used iRepertoire HTBI primers and Arm-PCR of CDR3 regions. TCRdb ran MiXCR on the multiplex PCR reads and lists one entry per CDR3 protein. The table includes about 530,000 distinct CDR3 sequences, about 16% detected once. Time point defined: newly diagnosed GD, antithyroid drugs for less than 3 months. PBMC-derived RNA was used for the TCR library. The sample was also reused in another study, on T cells in Graves' hyperthyroidism and ophthalmopathy.

The specimen comprised peripheral blood mononuclear cells (PBMCs), sampled at new diagnosis, from a patient treated with antithyroid drugs. Source of these receptors: a woman in her forties or fifties with Graves disease.

The J gene is TRBJ2-7, the V gene TRBV7-6; D is tentatively TRBD1 or TRBD2 (6 bases each). V lost 1 base, J lost 2 bases, and 12 bases lay in between. The CDR3 contains 15 residues. Germline V CDR1 and CDR2: SGHVS, FNYEAQ. The CDR3 region has the DNA TGTGCCAGCAGCTTAGTCGGGGGCGAGCCCTACGAGCAGTACTTC. Its protein product is CASSLVGGEPYEQYF.

The CDR3 sequence is CASSIGNGIYTGELFF. In DNA form, the CDR3 reads TGTGCCAGTAGTATAGGGAACGGAATTTACACCGGGGAGCTGTTTTTT. The chain joins TRBV19 to TRBJ2-2, with D unresolved. CDR3 length equals 16 residues. The V end lost 1 base, the J end lost 3 bases, and 12 bases lay between the germline ends. CDR1 is LNHDA and CDR2 is SQIVND in the germline V gene (reference sequence).

The V gene is TRBV19, the J gene TRBJ2-2; no definite D call. The V end lost 3 bases, the J end lost 1 base, and 12 bases lay between the germline ends. This CDR3 spans 16 amino acids. Germline V gene sequence: CDR1 LNHDA, CDR2 SQIVND (reference sequence). CDR3 amino acids: CASSIPFRRNTGELFF. The CDR3 DNA sequence: TGTGCCAGTAGTATTCCTTTTAGGAGGAACACCGGGGAGCTGTTTTTT.

This clonotype was counted many times. The V call is TRBV12-5, the J call TRBJ2-3; D may be TRBD2 (5 bases). The CDR3 runs 15 residues. From germline, CDR1 is LGHNT and CDR2 FRNRAP. V was pared by 1 base and J by 1 base, with 9 bases between. The CDR3 loop reads CASGLGLAGTDTQYF. The CDR3 DNA sequence: TGTGCTAGTGGTTTGGGGCTAGCTGGCACAGATACGCAGTATTTT.

This clonotype occurred many times. This chain joins TRBV4-2 and TRBJ1-1; possible D gene TRBD1, 6 bases. Looked up from germline, CDR1 is LGHNA and CDR2 is YNFKEQ. Trimming stripped 0 bases from V and 0 bases from J, with 11 bases between. The CDR3 spans 16 residues. For the CDR3, the DNA is TGTGCCAGCAGCCAAGATCCCGGGGGCCTGAACACTGAAGCTTTCTTT. Translated: CASSQDPGGLNTEAFF.

This clonotype was detected a few times. This sequence joins TRBV12-5 and TRBJ2-1; TRBD2 matches 12 bases. Germline values: CDR1 LGHNT, CDR2 FRNRAP. V lost 3 bases to trimming and J lost 3 bases; unmatched junction nucleotides: 15. The CDR3 runs 20 residues. The CDR3 reads CASGFEVLAGGPGGYNEQFF. CDR3 DNA: TGTGCTAGTGGTTTCGAGGTGCTAGCGGGGGGGCCAGGGGGCTACAATGAGCAGTTCTTC. Using reference TRBV12-5 and TRBJ2-1 for the parts outside the CDR3, the full variable domain is DARVTQTPRHKVTEMGQEVTMRCQPILGHNTVFWYRQTMMQGLELLAYFRNRAPLDDSGMPKDRFSAEMPDATLATLKIQPSEPRDSAVYFCASGFEVLAGGPGGYNEQFFGPGTRLTVL.

This clonotype was counted many times. This CDR3 is CASSEDSIQETQYF. The CDR3 DNA follows: TGTGCCAGCAGTGAGGACAGCATCCAAGAGACCCAGTACTTC. This chain links TRBV2 with TRBJ2-5; tentatively, D is TRBD1 (6 bases). Trimming removed 3 bases from V and 1 base from J, with 9 bases in between. This CDR3 is 14 amino acids long. Germline loops: CDR1 SNHLY, CDR2 FYNNEI.

This clonotype occurred a few times. V gene TRBV6-1 combines with J gene TRBJ1-3; no firm D call. Germline V gene lookup returns CDR1 MNHNS and CDR2 SASEGT. V lost 10 bases to trimming and J lost 5 bases, with 15 bases between them. The CDR3 is made up of 13 amino acids. CDR3 region: CAITSDGRNTIYF. The CDR3 nucleotides read TGTGCCATCACTTCGGACGGCCGAAACACCATATATTTT.

There are many counts of this clonotype. The chain carries TRBV27 and TRBJ2-2, with a tentative D call TRBD2 (5 bases). Trimming stripped 8 bases from V and 4 bases from J, with 14 bases between. The CDR3 totals 14 residues. Germline V CDR1 and CDR2: MNHEY, SMNVEV (reference sequence). Written as DNA, the CDR3 is TGTGCCAGCGGTGGACTGGTTGCCACCGGGGAGCTGTTTTTT. Its protein is CASGGLVATGELFF.

This clonotype was found a few times. This chain connects TRBV28 to TRBJ2-4, with D possibly being TRBD1 (6 bases). The germline V gene encodes CDR1 MDHEN and CDR2 SYDVKM. The CDR3 length is 15 residues. V shed 6 bases and J shed 0 bases, with 12 bases lying between them. The CDR3 protein is CASRFQGLAKNIQYF. The CDR3 nucleotides read TGTGCCAGCAGGTTCCAGGGGTTAGCCAAAAACATTCAGTACTTC.

The rearrangement joins TRBV6-1 to TRBJ2-7, with D perhaps assigned TRBD1 or TRBD2 (6 bases each). The CDR3 is 13 residues long. CDR1 and CDR2 (germline): MNHNS, SASEGT. V lost 3 bases to trimming and J lost 6 bases, with 12 bases between them. This CDR3 reads CASSDWGAGEQYF. CDR3 bases: TGTGCCAGCAGTGATTGGGGGGCCGGCGAGCAGTACTTC.

The genes are TRBV30 and TRBJ1-1; D unclear. The CDR3 runs 11 residues. Germline V gives CDR1 GTSNPN, CDR2 SVGIG (reference sequence). Trimming took 4 bases from V and 1 from J, leaving 4 bases between them. The CDR3 sequence: CAWISNTEAFF. The CDR3 nucleotides are TGTGCCTGGATATCGAACACTGAAGCTTTCTTT.

The chain uses TRBV9 and TRBJ1-2; D remains unclear. The CDR3 sequence is 15 residues long. Trimming removed 1 base from V and 0 bases from J, with 10 bases in between. Germline CDR1 and CDR2: SGDLS and YYNGEE. CDR3 DNA sequence: TGTGCCAGCAGCGTAATGGCAGCCACTAACTATGGCTACACCTTC. It specifies CASSVMAATNYGYTF.

V gene TRBV6-1 combines with J gene TRBJ2-5; 8 bases map to TRBD2. Germline V gene data show CDR1 as MNHNS and CDR2 as SASEGT. Germline trimming cut 5 bases from V and 1 base from J; bases unmatched to any gene: 6. This CDR3 region has 15 residues. This CDR3 is CASSPQRGFQETQYF. The DNA of the CDR3 is TGTGCCAGCAGTCCCCAGCGGGGGTTCCAAGAGACCCAGTACTTC.

V and J are TRBV13 and TRBJ1-4, with TRBD1 matching 12 bases. The junction had 7 bases not matched to a gene; V was cut back by 7 bases and J by 7 bases. Germline CDR1 and CDR2: PRHDT and FYEKMQ (reference sequence). The CDR3 contains 15 residues. Here the CDR3 reads CASTKRGQGAEKLFF. CDR3 sequence (DNA): TGTGCCAGCACGAAAAGGGGACAGGGGGCTGAAAAACTGTTTTTT.

This clonotype was counted at least ten times. V and J are TRBV5-6 and TRBJ1-5; 7 nucleotides align to TRBD1. CDR1 SGHDT and CDR2 YYEEEE come from the germline V gene. The CDR3 is made up of 16 amino acids. The junction had 8 bases not matched to a gene; V was cut back by 1 base and J by 4 bases. CDR3 DNA sequence: TGTGCCAGCAGCTTGTTCTCTACGACAGGGAATCAGCCCCAGCATTTT. Translated: CASSLFSTTGNQPQHF.

This clonotype was recorded many times. The genes are TRBV20-1 and TRBJ2-5, with a tentative D call TRBD2 (5 bases). The V end lost 4 bases, the J end lost 1 base, and 7 bases lay between the germline ends. There are 12 residues in the CDR3. CDR1 and CDR2 (germline): DFQATT, SNEGSKA (reference sequence). CDR3 sequence: CSATDSQETQYF. The DNA for the CDR3 is TGCAGTGCTACGGACTCCCAAGAGACCCAGTACTTC.

A note on this clonotype: This may be a read error, as it is one base from a much larger clone. The rearrangement joins TRBV6-5 to TRBJ1-1; D gene ambiguous. Trimming pared 4 bases from V and 5 bases from J, leaving 20 bases between. This CDR3 spans 16 amino acids. Germline CDR1 and CDR2: MNHEY and SVGAGI. CDR3 bases: TGTGCCAGCAGTTTAGGTAGCCGGGGAGGGAAAACTGAAGCTTTCTTT. Amino acid sequence: CASSLGSRGGKTEAFF.

This clonotype was observed at least ten times. In nucleotides, the CDR3 is TGTGCCAGCAGTTTACGGCGGGACCGTATCTATGGCTACACCTTC. It translates to CASSLRRDRIYGYTF. The chain combines TRBV12-3 or TRBV12-4 with TRBJ1-2; TRBD1 might be the D (5 bases). There are 15 residues in the CDR3. V gave up 2 bases and J gave up 4 bases, with 14 bases separating them.

The V call is TRBV7-9, the J call TRBJ2-5; TRBD2 agrees at 13 bases. CDR1 is SEHNR, CDR2 FQNEAQ, per germline (reference sequence). With 6 bases clipped from V and 5 bases from J, the junction kept 6 bases outside the gene matches. This CDR3 comprises 15 residues. The CDR3 sequence is CASRRGLAGQETQYF. CDR3 sequence (DNA): TGTGCCAGCAGACGGGGACTAGCGGGGCAGGAGACCCAGTACTTC.

This clonotype was seen a handful of times. A read error may account for a junction end that differs from germline. The gene calls are TRBV5-1 and TRBJ1-2; D remains unclear. The CDR3 is 16 amino acids. Germline CDR1 reads SGHRS; CDR2 reads YFSETQ. CDR3 in DNA: TGTGCCAGCAGCTTGCGCAGGCTAACCACTAACTATGGCTACACCTTC. Protein product: CASSLRRLTTNYGYTF.

The chain links TRBV3-1 to TRBJ1-3; D uncertain. The ends were cut back, 7 bases at V and 0 bases at J, with 13 bases in the middle. This CDR3 has 15 residues. In germline, CDR1 is LGHDT, CDR2 YNNKEL (reference sequence). CDR3 in DNA: TGTGCCAGCAAAACGGGGTCTAACTCTGGAAACACCATATATTTT. It encodes CASKTGSNSGNTIYF.

This clonotype has only a few counts. The V and J genes are TRBV6-1 and TRBJ1-2; TRBD1 might be the D (6 bases). V lost 6 bases and J 8 bases, leaving 19 bases between the germline ends. The CDR3 has 14 amino acids. CDR1 is MNHNS and CDR2 is SASEGT in the germline V gene. DNA for the CDR3: TGTGCCAGCAGGAACAGGGTGTCAGCAGACGGCTACACCTTC. This encodes CASRNRVSADGYTF.

This clonotype was detected a few times. This rearrangement joins TRBV4-2 to TRBJ1-2; D unclear. Trimming took off 0 bases at V and 4 bases at J, with 9 bases between the two ends. Germline values: CDR1 LGHNA, CDR2 YNFKEQ. The CDR3 consists of 14 residues. CDR3 in amino acids: CASSQDRAVYGYTF. The CDR3 nucleotides read TGTGCCAGCAGCCAAGATCGGGCAGTCTATGGCTACACCTTC.

This clonotype was detected many times. CDR3 loop: CASSLSIWTEAFF. CDR3 DNA: TGTGCCAGCAGTTTATCGATATGGACTGAAGCTTTCTTT. This chain joins TRBV12-3 or TRBV12-4 and TRBJ1-1, with D uncertain. This CDR3 is built from 13 residues. The germline V and J ends were trimmed by 2 bases and 5 bases, with 9 bases remaining between them.

This clonotype was observed many times. This rearrangement joins TRBV7-2 to TRBJ2-5, with 9 bases identical to TRBD2. The CDR3 is 16 amino acids. J lost 4 bases, V lost 1 base, and 7 bases had no gene match. CDR1 and CDR2 from the germline V gene are SGHTA and FQGNSA. As DNA, the CDR3 is TGTGCCAGCAGCTTAGGTGGTCTAGCGGGACGAGAGACCCAGTACTTC. Translation gives CASSLGGLAGRETQYF. Full variable domain (outside the CDR3, taken from reference TRBV7-2 and TRBJ2-5): GAGVSQSPSNKVTEKGKDVELRCDPISGHTALYWYRQSLGQGLEFLIYFQGNSAPDKSGLPSDRFSAERTGGSVSTLTIQRTQQEDSAVYLCASSLGGLAGRETQYFGPGTRLLVL.

The rearrangement links TRBV20-1 to TRBJ2-3; 7 bases line up with TRBD2. With V trimmed by 5 bases and J by 0 bases, 8 bases remained unmatched. Germline lookup yields CDR1 DFQATT and CDR2 SNEGSKA (reference sequence). This CDR3 is 15 amino acids long. The CDR3 bases are TGCAGTGCTCTGTTTAGCGGGCCGAGCACAGATACGCAGTATTTT. It codes for CSALFSGPSTDTQYF.